The T cell receptor (beta chain) under discussion was sequenced for a study of T cell repertoires in cytomegalovirus infection. For the study at large: Public signatures in TCR beta pointed to CMV infection and matching HLA type. Study-level points and caveats: HLA-C-restricted CMV-specific TCR beta clonotypes were dominant in the ex vivo response.

The V end lost 6 bases, the J end lost 7 bases, and 21 bases lay between the germline ends. This CDR3 is 15 amino acids long. TCRdb redid the calling of the reads with MiXCR, one entry per CDR3 protein. Of more than 75,000 distinct CDR3 sequences in the sample, over 25% were seen once. About this clonotype: Antigen unknown.

Here the sequenced sample was CD8+ T cells from cultured PBMCs, taken from culture after CMV antigen stimulation. V and J are TRBV12-3 or TRBV12-4 and TRBJ1-2; maybe TRBD1 (6 bases). This clonotype was obtained from a human donor in good health (CMV status not recorded). Some clones in this sample may be carry-over from other donors' samples. DNA for the CDR3: TGTGCCAGCAGCAGTTTTCTAGGGGGGACGGCTGGCTACACCTTC. Translated, it gives CASSSFLGGTAGYTF.